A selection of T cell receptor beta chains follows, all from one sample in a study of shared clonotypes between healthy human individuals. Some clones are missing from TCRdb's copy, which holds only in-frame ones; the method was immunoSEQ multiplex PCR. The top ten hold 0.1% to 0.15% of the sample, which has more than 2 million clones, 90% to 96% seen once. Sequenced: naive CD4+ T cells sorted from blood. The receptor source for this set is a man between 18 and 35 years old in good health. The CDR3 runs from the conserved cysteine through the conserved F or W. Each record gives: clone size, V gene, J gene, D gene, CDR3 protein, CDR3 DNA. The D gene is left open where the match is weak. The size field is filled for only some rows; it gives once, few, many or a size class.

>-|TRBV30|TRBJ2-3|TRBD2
CAWSFSGVTDTQYF
TGTGCCTGGAGTTTTAGCGGGGTAACAGATACGCAGTATTTT
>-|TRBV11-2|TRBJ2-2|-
CASSPGFATEELFF
TGTGCCAGCAGCCCCGGGTTTGCCACCGAGGAGCTGTTTTTT
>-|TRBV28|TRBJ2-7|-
CASSFRQEQYF
TGTGCCAGCAGTTTTCGACAGGAGCAGTACTTC
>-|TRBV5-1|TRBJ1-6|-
CASSYTLNSPLHF
TGCGCCAGCAGTTATACGCTGAATTCACCCCTCCACTTT
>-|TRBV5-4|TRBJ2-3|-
CASSLPPSIPDTQYF
TGTGCCAGCAGCTTGCCCCCTTCGATTCCAGATACGCAGTATTTT
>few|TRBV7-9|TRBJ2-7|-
CASSTATYEQYF
TGTGCCAGCAGCACGGCAACCTACGAGCAGTACTTC
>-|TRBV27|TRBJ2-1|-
CASSSTSLQFF
TGTGCCAGCAGTTCGACTTCGTTGCAGTTCTTC
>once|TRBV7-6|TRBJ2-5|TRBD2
CASSPLGLAGGRETQYF
TGTGCCAGCAGCCCCCTTGGACTAGCGGGAGGTAGAGAGACCCAGTACTTC
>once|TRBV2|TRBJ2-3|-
CASSELDFTDTQYF
TGTGCCAGCAGTGAACTGGACTTCACAGATACGCAGTATTTT
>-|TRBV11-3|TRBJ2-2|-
CASSQGYTGELFF
TGTGCCAGCTCCCAGGGGTACACCGGGGAGCTGTTTTTT
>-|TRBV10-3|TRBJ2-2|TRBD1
CAISPTRDRLRNTGELFF
TGTGCCATCAGTCCTACCCGGGACAGACTTAGAAACACCGGGGAGCTGTTTTTT
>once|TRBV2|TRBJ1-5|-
CASDAGAPQPQHF
TGTGCCAGCGACGCAGGCGCCCCTCAGCCCCAGCATTTT
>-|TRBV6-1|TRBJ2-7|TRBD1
CASTPDRVIYEQYF
TGTGCCAGCACCCCGGACAGGGTAATTTACGAGCAGTACTTC
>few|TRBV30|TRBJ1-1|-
CAWSSQSNTEAFF
TGTGCCTGGAGCTCACAGAGTAACACTGAAGCTTTCTTT
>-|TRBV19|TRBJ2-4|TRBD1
CASSKDGTGLVMAKNIQYF
TGTGCCAGTTCAAAGGACGGGACAGGGCTAGTCATGGCCAAAAACATTCAGTACTTC
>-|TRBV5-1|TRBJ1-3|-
CASSLEVSGSGNTIYF
TGCGCCAGCAGCTTGGAGGTGAGCGGCTCTGGAAACACCATATATTTT